These 6 T cell receptor beta chains originate from one sample sequenced in a study of blood T cells in healthy people across ages. Then a second PCR, running roughly 7 to 12 cycles, was carried out with a sample-barcoded 5' primer and a J-beta primer mix. TCRdb recomputed calls from the 5' RACE reads with MiXCR, one row per CDR3 protein. The profile shows some 1.1 million distinct CDR3 sequences, around two fifths of them singletons. Material for sequencing was blood. These receptors came from a man between 18 and 29 years old in good health.

This sequence joins TRBV9 and TRBJ1-5; D not resolved. The V end was cut by 3 bases, the J end by 2 bases, with 9 bases between. Germline-derived CDR1 and CDR2 are SGDLS and YYNGEE. The length of the CDR3 is 14 residues. The CDR3 DNA is TGTGCCAGCAGCGCAGGAGATGGCAATCAGCCCCAGCATTTT. Protein sequence: CASSAGDGNQPQHF. Drawing the rest from reference TRBV9 and TRBJ1-5, the complete variable domain is DSGVTQTPKHLITATGQRVTLRCSPRSGDLSVYWYQQSLDQGLQFLIQYYNGEERAKGNILERFSAQQFPDLHSELNLSSLELGDSALYFCASSAGDGNQPQHFGDGTRLSIL.

The chain uses TRBV4-1 and TRBJ1-2; no clear D gene. Trimming stripped 0 bases from V and 8 bases from J, with 10 bases between. Germline CDR1 reads MGHRA; CDR2 reads YSYEKL. This CDR3 has 13 residues. The CDR3 protein is CASSQDFGSGYTF. CDR3 coding DNA: TGCGCCAGCAGCCAAGATTTTGGAAGCGGCTACACCTTC.

This clonotype has only a few counts. This chain links TRBV12-3 or TRBV12-4 with TRBJ2-3, with TRBD1 identical over 9 bases. The CDR3 is 13 amino acids. V was pared by 6 bases and J by 10 bases, with 8 bases of the junction left unmatched. CDR3 nucleotides: TGTGCCAGCAGACCCGGACAGGGGAATGCGCAGTATTTT. It translates to CASRPGQGNAQYF.

The chain has TRBV24-1 and TRBJ1-2; D not certain. Per germline, CDR1 KGHDR and CDR2 SFDVKD. The CDR3 extends over 11 amino acids. V lost 3 bases and J lost 6, with 4 bases in between. As DNA, the CDR3 is TGTGCCACCAGTGATCGGAATGGCTACACCTTC. Translating gives CATSDRNGYTF.

V and J are TRBV7-9 and TRBJ1-6; 7 nucleotides align to TRBD1. Germline assignment: CDR1 SEHNR and CDR2 FQNEAQ (reference sequence). Trimming removed 5 bases from V and 9 bases from J; junction bases left unmatched: 7. This CDR3 region has 14 residues. This CDR3 is CASSRTGEASPLHF. In DNA, the CDR3 is TGTGCCAGCAGCAGAACAGGGGAGGCTTCACCCCTCCACTTT.

The chain couples TRBV20-1 to TRBJ1-5; 9 positions agree with TRBD1. The CDR3 has 15 residues. CDR1 and CDR2 from the germline V gene are DFQATT and SNEGSKA (reference sequence). The junction had 13 bases not matched to a gene; V was cut back by 6 bases and J by 7 bases. The CDR3 DNA sequence: TGCAGTGCCCTGTCCCGGGACAGGGCGAACCAGCCCCAGCATTTT. Translated, it gives CSALSRDRANQPQHF.